The 3 T cell receptor beta chains in this list originate from one sample, sequenced in a study of CD8+CD57+ T cells in acquired aplastic anemia (dated by TCRdb to 2016 to 2019). The sequencer was an Illumina HiSeq 2000. Profiling of TCR beta VDJ combinations and CDR3 sequences used genomic DNA as the template. TCRdb trimmed public reads at Q25 via fastp, called clones via MiXCR and kept in-frame beta chains. Records with the same CDR3 protein are collapsed into one entry carrying the most frequent genes and DNA. In all, the sample holds 150,000 to 200,000 distinct CDR3 sequences, and 48% of those were seen once. The top ten clones comprise around 9.7% of the sample. Expansion of CD8+CD57+ cells had been shown by flow cytometry in the patients chosen for sequencing. The specimen sequenced was sorted CD4+, CD8+, or CD8+CD57+ T cells (not recorded which) from PBMCs. These receptors originate from a human donor with aplastic anemia.

V gene TRBV12-5 combines with J gene TRBJ2-7, with 7 bases matching TRBD2. The V segment lost 6 bases and the J segment 5 bases; nucleotides outside the gene matches: 10. Germline V gene lookup returns CDR1 LGHNT and CDR2 FRNRAP. This CDR3 spans 14 amino acids. The CDR3 sequence is CASGLGEGGNEQYF. CDR3 in DNA: TGTGCTAGTGGCCTGGGCGAGGGAGGGAACGAGCAGTACTTC.

This clonotype was seen ten or more times. CDR3 sequence (DNA): TGTGCCAGCAGCCAGTGGGAATATGATACGCAGTATTTT. It translates to CASSQWEYDTQYF. The V gene is TRBV7-2, the J gene TRBJ2-3; the D is unclear. Germline CDR1 is SGHTA and CDR2 is FQGNSA. The CDR3 spans 13 residues. Trimming shortened V by 5 bases and J by 6 bases, and 12 bases separated the two germline ends.

The J gene is TRBJ2-7, the V gene TRBV15; D ambiguous. CDR3 length: 14 amino acids. V lost 1 base, J lost 2 bases, and 9 bases lay in between. Germline-derived CDR1 and CDR2 are LNHNV and YYDKDF (reference sequence). In DNA, the CDR3 is TGTGCCACCAGCAGAGTGGACGCGACCTACGAGCAGTACTTC. Its translation is CATSRVDATYEQYF.